This TCR beta chain was obtained from a study of blood T cell repertoires in COVID-19. The V end lost 3 bases, the J end lost 0 bases, and 5 bases lay between the germline ends. From germline, CDR1 is SEHNR and CDR2 FQNEAQ (reference sequence). This CDR3 region has 13 residues. In the original analysis: Nucleated cell counts were estimated from reference gene primer amplification. TCRdb's copy holds only in-frame clones and misses some; the assay was immunoSEQ multiplex PCR. V, J and clone size are those of that table, while D and trimming were read from the DNA. The sample records 200,000 to 250,000 clones, 88% being singletons. This clone was seen a handful of times.

Sequenced input: peripheral blood. The source is a woman aged 55 to 70 with acute or convalescent COVID-19. V and J are TRBV7-9 and TRBJ1-1, with D unclear. DNA of the CDR3: TGTGCCAGCAGCTTGACTATGAACACTGAAGCTTTCTTT. Translated, it gives CASSLTMNTEAFF.